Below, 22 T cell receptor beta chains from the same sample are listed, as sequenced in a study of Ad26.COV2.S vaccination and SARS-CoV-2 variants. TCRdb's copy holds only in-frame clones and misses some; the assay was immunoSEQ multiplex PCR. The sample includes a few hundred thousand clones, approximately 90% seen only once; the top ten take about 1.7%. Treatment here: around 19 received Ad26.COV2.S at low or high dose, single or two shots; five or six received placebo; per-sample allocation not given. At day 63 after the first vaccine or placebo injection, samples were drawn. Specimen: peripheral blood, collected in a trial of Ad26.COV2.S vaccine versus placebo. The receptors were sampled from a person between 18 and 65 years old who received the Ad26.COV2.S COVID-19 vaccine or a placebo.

CDR3 in amino acids: CASSSWTGSGNTIYF. The CDR3 region has the DNA TGCGCCAGCAGCTCCTGGACAGGGTCAGGAAACACCATATATTTT. J is TRBJ1-3 and V is TRBV5-1; TRBD1 aligns across 8 bases. The V and J ends lost 3 bases and 4 bases, in that order; junction bases with no gene match: 6. In germline, CDR1 is SGHRS, CDR2 YFSETQ. This CDR3 spans 15 amino acids.

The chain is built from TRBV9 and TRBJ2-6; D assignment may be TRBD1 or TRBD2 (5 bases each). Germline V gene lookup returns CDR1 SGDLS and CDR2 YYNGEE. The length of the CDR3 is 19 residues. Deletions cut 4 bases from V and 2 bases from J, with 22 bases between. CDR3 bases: TGTGCCAGCAGCCTAATGGGGGACCTCAGTTTCGCTGGGGCCAACGTCCTGACTTTC. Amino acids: CASSLMGDLSFAGANVLTF.

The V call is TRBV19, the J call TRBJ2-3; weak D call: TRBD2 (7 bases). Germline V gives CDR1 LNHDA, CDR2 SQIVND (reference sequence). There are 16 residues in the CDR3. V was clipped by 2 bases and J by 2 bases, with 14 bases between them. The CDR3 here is CASSIISGGPTDTQYF. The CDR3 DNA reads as TGTGCCAGTAGTATAATCTCGGGGGGCCCCACAGATACGCAGTATTTT.

The CDR3 sequence: CASSQYPVGWNTEAFF. The CDR3 coding sequence is TGTGCCAGCAGCCAATACCCGGTGGGCTGGAACACTGAAGCTTTCTTT. The chain joins TRBV14 to TRBJ1-1; D ambiguous. Germline loops: CDR1 SGHDN, CDR2 FVKESK. The CDR3 is 16 residues long. The V end lost 2 bases, the J end lost 1 base, and 14 bases lay between the germline ends. The full variable domain, in which reference TRBV14 and TRBJ1-1 provide the parts outside the CDR3, is EAGVTQFPSHSVIEKGQTVTLRCDPISGHDNLYWYRRVMGKEIKFLLHFVKESKQDESGMPNNRFLAERTGGTYSTLKVQPAELEDSGVYFCASSQYPVGWNTEAFFGQGTRLTVV.

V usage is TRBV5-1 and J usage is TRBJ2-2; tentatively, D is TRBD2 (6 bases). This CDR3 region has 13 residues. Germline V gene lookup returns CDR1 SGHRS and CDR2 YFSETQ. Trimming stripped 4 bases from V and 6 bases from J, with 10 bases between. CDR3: CASSRLEAGELFF. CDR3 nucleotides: TGCGCCAGCAGCAGACTAGAAGCCGGGGAGCTGTTTTTT.

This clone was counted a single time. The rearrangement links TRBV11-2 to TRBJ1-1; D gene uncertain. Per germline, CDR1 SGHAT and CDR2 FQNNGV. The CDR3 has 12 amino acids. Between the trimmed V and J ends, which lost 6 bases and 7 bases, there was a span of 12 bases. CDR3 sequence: CASRLGFSEAFF. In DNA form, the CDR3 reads TGTGCCAGCAGGTTGGGGTTTAGTGAAGCTTTCTTT.

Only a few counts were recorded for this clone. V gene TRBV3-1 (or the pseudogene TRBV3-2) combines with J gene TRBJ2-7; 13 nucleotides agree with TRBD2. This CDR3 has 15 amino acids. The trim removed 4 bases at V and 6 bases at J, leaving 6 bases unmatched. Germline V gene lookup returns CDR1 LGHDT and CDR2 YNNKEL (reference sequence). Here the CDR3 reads CASSRGLAGDPEQYF. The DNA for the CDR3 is TGTGCCAGCAGCCGCGGACTAGCGGGGGACCCCGAGCAGTACTTC.

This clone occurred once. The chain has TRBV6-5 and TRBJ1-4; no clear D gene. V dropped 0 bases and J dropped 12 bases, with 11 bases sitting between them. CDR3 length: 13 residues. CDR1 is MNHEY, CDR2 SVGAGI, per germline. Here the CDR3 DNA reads TGTGCCAGCAGTTACTCGAAATCACGAGAACTGTTTTTT. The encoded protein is CASSYSKSRELFF.

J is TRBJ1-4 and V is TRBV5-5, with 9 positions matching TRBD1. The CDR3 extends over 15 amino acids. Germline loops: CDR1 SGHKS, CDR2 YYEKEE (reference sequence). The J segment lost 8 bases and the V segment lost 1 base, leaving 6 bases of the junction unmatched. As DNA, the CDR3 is TGTGCCAGCAGCTTGATGGGGACAGGGAGGGAAAAACTGTTTTTT. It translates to CASSLMGTGREKLFF.

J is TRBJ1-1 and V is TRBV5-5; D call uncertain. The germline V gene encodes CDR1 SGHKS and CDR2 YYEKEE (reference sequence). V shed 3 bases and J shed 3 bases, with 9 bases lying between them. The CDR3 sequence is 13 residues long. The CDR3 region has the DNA TGTGCCAGCAGCTCCGCGGGTGACACTGAAGCTTTCTTT. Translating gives CASSSAGDTEAFF.

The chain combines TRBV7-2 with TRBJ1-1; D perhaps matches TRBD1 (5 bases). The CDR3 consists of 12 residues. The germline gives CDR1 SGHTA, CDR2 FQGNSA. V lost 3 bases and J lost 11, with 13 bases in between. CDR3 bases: TGTGCCAGCAGCTTGGGGGGGGTCGAGGCTTTCTTT. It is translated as CASSLGGVEAFF. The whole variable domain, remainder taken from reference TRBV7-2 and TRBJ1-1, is GAGVSQSPSNKVTEKGKDVELRCDPISGHTALYWYRQSLGQGLEFLIYFQGNSAPDKSGLPSDRFSAERTGGSVSTLTIQRTQQEDSAVYLCASSLGGVEAFFGQGTRLTVV.

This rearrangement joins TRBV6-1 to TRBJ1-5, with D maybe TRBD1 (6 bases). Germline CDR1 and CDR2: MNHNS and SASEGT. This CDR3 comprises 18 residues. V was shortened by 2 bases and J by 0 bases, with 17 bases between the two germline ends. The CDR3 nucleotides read TGTGCCAGCAGTGAACTACAGGGCCCTCGGTATAGCAATCAGCCCCAGCATTTT. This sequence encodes CASSELQGPRYSNQPQHF.

The CDR3 spells CASSVTTTGATEAFF. The DNA for the CDR3 is TGTGCCAGCAGCGTCACGACAACAGGGGCCACTGAAGCTTTCTTT. This chain connects TRBV7-2 to TRBJ1-1; 7 bases line up with TRBD1. The V segment lost 5 bases and the J segment 4 bases; nucleotides outside the gene matches: 10. The CDR3 is 15 residues long. Germline CDR1 reads SGHTA; CDR2 reads FQGNSA.

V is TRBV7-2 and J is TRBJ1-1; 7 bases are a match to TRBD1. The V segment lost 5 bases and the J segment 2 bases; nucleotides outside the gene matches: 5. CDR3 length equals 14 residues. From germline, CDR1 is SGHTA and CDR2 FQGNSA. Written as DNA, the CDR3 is TGTGCCAGCAGCCCGGGACAGATAAACACTGAAGCTTTCTTT. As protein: CASSPGQINTEAFF.

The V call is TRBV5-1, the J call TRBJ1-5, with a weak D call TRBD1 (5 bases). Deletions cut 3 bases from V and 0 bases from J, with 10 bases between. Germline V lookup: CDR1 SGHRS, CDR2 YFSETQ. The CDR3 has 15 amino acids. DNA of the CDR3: TGCGCCAGCAGCTGGGGACCGCTTAGCAATCAGCCCCAGCATTTT. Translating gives CASSWGPLSNQPQHF.

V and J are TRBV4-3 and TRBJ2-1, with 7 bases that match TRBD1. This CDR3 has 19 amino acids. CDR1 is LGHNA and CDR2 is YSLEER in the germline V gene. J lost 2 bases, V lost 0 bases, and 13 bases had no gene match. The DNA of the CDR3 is TGCGCCAGCAGCCAAGATCTGGGGCTTCACAGGGGTACCTACAATGAGCAGTTCTTC. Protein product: CASSQDLGLHRGTYNEQFF.

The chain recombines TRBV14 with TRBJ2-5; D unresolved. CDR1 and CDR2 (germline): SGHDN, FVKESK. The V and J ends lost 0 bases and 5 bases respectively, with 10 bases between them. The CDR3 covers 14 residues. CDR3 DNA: TGTGCCAGCAGCCAAGACTTGGGGAAGGAGACCCAGTACTTC. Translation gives CASSQDLGKETQYF.

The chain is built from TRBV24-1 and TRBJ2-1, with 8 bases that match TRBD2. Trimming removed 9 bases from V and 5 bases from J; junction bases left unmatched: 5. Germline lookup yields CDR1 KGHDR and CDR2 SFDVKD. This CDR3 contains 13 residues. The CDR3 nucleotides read TGTGCCACCCAGCGGGGGACCCACAATGAGCAGTTCTTC. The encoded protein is CATQRGTHNEQFF.

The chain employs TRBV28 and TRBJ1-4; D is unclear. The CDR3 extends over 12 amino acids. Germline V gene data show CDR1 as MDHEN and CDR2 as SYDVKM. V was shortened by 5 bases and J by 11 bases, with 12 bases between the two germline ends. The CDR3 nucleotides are TGTGCCAGCAGTCCCCAAATGGGGAAACTGTTTTTT. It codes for CASSPQMGKLFF.

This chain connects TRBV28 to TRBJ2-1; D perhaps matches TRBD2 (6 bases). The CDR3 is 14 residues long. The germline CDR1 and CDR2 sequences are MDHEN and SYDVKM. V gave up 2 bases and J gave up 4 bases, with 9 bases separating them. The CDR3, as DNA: TGTGCCAGCAGTTTACTAGCGAGGTACAATGAGCAGTTCTTC. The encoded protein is CASSLLARYNEQFF.

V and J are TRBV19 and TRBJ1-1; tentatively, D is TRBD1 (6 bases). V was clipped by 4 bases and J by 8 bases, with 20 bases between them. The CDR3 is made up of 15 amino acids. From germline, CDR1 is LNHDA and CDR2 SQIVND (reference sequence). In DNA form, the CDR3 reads TGTGCCAGTAGTACCTTACTGCGAAGGGGGGACGAAGCTTTCTTT. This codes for CASSTLLRRGDEAFF.

Here the CDR3 DNA reads TGTGCCAGTAGCCCGAACAGGGTAGGTCACACTGAAGCTTTCTTT. It encodes CASSPNRVGHTEAFF. The chain employs TRBV19 and TRBJ1-1, with a tentative D call TRBD1 (6 bases). This CDR3 region has 15 residues. The V gene's germline CDR1 is LNHDA and CDR2 SQIVND (reference sequence). The V gene lost 6 bases and the J gene lost 3 bases, with 17 bases spanning the gap.